The 8 T cell receptor beta chains presented below share a single source sample, sequenced in a study of molecular identifiers for immune sequencing clone quantification. TCRdb reprocessed the PCR reads with MiXCR, giving one entry per CDR3 protein. Counted here are 490,000 or so distinct CDR3 sequences, about 20% occurring once; the ten biggest clones make up roughly 0.81%. The sequenced sample was naive CD8+ T cells from blood, with Jurkat cell RNA spiked in. The subset here: FACS-sorted CD8+CD4-CCR7+CD45RA+ naive T cells. The receptor set was obtained from a human donor in good health. Some libraries in this study had Jurkat cell RNA spiked in.

The chain joins TRBV7-6 to TRBJ1-2; possible D gene TRBD1, 6 bases. This CDR3 contains 18 residues. The V end was cut by 0 bases, the J end by 3 bases, with 20 bases between. Germline CDR1 reads SGHVS; CDR2 reads FNYEAQ. The CDR3 loop is CASSLAGSGGSHYYGYTF. The CDR3 DNA reads TGTGCCAGCAGCTTAGCCGGATCCGGGGGCAGCCATTACTATGGCTACACCTTC.

This clonotype appeared a few times. The rearrangement joins TRBV12-3 or TRBV12-4 to TRBJ2-3, with D tentatively TRBD1 or TRBD2 (6 bases each). The CDR3 consists of 14 residues. The V end was cut by 2 bases, the J end by 3 bases, with 9 bases between. CDR3 amino acids: CASSLRGETDTQYF. CDR3 coding DNA: TGTGCCAGCAGTTTAAGGGGGGAGACAGATACGCAGTATTTT.

This clonotype was counted many times. This chain joins TRBV7-9 and TRBJ2-1, with unresolved D. Trimming cost V 10 bases and J 4 bases, with 8 bases left between them. CDR1 is SEHNR, CDR2 FQNEAQ, per germline (reference sequence). The CDR3 loop spans 11 amino acids. CDR3 sequence reads: CAIDPYNEQFF. The CDR3 DNA sequence: TGTGCCATCGACCCGTACAATGAGCAGTTCTTC.

This clonotype occurred many times. The V call is TRBV11-2, the J call TRBJ2-1; D is uncertain. Germline loops: CDR1 SGHAT, CDR2 FQNNGV. With 8 bases removed from V and 7 bases from J, the gap between germline ends came to 12 bases. There are 12 residues in the CDR3. The CDR3 region is CASGHDQNEQFF. The DNA of the CDR3 is TGTGCCAGCGGCCATGACCAGAATGAGCAGTTCTTC.

This clonotype was seen once. The chain links TRBV27 to TRBJ2-7; tentative D call: TRBD2 (6 bases). Trimming removed 5 bases at V and 0 bases at J, with 14 bases between. The CDR3 has 15 residues. From germline, CDR1 is MNHEY and CDR2 SMNVEV (reference sequence). The CDR3 reads CASSPLAPRSYEQYV. The CDR3 DNA follows: TGTGCCAGCAGTCCCCTAGCGCCCCGCTCCTACGAGCAGTACGTC.

This clonotype was seen only a few times. This chain connects TRBV20-1 to TRBJ1-2; 7 positions match TRBD1. Germline V gene data show CDR1 as DFQATT and CDR2 as SNEGSKA (reference sequence). The CDR3 contains 14 residues. Trimming cost V 4 bases and J 6 bases; bases outside gene matches: 11. CDR3 DNA: TGCAGTGCTACTCCGGACAGGTGGGACAATGGCTACACCTTC. Amino acid sequence: CSATPDRWDNGYTF.

This clonotype was recorded once. A far larger clone is just one base off, so this is likely a read error. Because the CDR3 is missing its conserved closing phenylalanine or tryptophan, this is likely a read error. The chain couples TRBV4-1 to TRBJ2-7; no clear D gene. CDR3 length equals 14 residues. V lost 0 bases and J lost 1, with 7 bases in between. The germline V gene has CDR1 MGHRA and CDR2 YSYEKL. CDR3 sequence (DNA): TGCGCCAGCAGCCAAGATCCAGGATCCTACGAGCAGTACTGC. This sequence encodes CASSQDPGSYEQYC.

This clonotype was seen a few times. The chain uses TRBV6-2 or TRBV6-3 and TRBJ1-6, with a tentative D call TRBD1 (5 bases). V was trimmed by 5 bases and J by 7 bases, leaving 15 bases between them. The CDR3 contains 15 residues. CDR1 MNHEY and CDR2 SVGEGT come from the germline V gene. CDR3 amino acids: CASSLAGLGNSPLHF. The CDR3 DNA follows: TGTGCCAGCAGTCTCGCAGGGTTGGGGAATTCACCCCTCCACTTT.